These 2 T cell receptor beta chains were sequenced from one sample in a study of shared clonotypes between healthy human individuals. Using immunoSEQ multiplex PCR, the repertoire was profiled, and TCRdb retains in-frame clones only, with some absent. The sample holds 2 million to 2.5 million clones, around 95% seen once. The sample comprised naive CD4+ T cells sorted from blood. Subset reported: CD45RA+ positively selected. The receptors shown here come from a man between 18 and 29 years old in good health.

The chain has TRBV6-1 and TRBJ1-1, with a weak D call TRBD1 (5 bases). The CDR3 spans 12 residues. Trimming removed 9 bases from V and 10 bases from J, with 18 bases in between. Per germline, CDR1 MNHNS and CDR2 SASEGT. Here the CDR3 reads CASFVWGSRAFF. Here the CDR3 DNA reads TGTGCCAGTTTTGTGTGGGGGTCTCGAGCTTTCTTT.

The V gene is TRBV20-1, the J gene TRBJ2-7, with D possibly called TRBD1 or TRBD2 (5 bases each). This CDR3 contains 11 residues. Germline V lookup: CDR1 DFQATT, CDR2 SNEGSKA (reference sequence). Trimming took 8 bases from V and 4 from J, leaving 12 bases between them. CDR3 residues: CSTRGSYEQYF. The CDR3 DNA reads TGCAGTACGAGGGGCTCTTACGAGCAGTACTTC.